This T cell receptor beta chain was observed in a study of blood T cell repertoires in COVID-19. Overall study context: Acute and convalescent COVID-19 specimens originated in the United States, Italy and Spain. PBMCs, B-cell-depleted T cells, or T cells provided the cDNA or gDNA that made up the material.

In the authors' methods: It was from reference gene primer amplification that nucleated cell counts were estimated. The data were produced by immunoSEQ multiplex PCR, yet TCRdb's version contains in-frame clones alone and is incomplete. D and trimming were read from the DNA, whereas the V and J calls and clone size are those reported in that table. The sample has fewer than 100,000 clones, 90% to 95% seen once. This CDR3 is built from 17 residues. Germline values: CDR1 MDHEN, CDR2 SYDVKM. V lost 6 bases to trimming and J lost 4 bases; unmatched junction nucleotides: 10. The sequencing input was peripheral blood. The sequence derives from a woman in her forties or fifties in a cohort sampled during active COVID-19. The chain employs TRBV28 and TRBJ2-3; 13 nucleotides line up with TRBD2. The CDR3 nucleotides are TGTGCCAGCAGCTTGGGACTAGCGGGACCGGGGGCAGATACGCAGTATTTT. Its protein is CASSLGLAGPGADTQYF.